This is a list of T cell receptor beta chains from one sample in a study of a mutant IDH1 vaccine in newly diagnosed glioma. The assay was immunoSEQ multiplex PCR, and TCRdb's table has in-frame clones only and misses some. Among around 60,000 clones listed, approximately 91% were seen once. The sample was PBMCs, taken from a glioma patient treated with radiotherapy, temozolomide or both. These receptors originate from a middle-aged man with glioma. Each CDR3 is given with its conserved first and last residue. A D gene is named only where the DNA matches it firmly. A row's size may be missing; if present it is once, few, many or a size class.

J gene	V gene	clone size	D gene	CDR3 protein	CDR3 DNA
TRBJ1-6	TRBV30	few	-	CAWSRDNSPLHF	TGTGCCTGGTCAAGGGATAATTCACCCCTCCACTTT
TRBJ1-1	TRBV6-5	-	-	CASSYSLPGLSTEAFF	TGTGCCAGCAGTTACTCGTTACCCGGGCTAAGCACTGAAGCTTTCTTT
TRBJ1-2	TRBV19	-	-	CASKRAPGGYGYTF	TGTGCCAGTAAAAGGGCTCCCGGGGGGTATGGCTACACCTTC
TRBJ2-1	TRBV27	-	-	CASSPYSSYNEQFF	TGTGCCAGCAGCCCTTACAGCTCCTACAATGAGCAGTTCTTC
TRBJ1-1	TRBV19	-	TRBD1	CASSNWDRVTEAFF	TGTGCCAGTAGTAATTGGGACAGGGTCACTGAAGCTTTCTTT
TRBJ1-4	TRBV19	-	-	CASSLRLGNEKLFF	TGTGCCAGTAGTCTTCGACTGGGTAATGAAAAACTGTTTTTT
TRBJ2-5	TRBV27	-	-	CASSPAVGVRGETQYF	TGTGCCAGCAGCCCGGCGGTGGGGGTCCGAGGAGAGACCCAGTACTTC
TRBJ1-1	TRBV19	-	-	CASSMGGRRNTEAFF	TGTGCCAGTAGTATGGGTGGACGGAGGAACACTGAAGCTTTCTTT
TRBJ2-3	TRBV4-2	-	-	CASSQDASTDTQYF	TGTGCCAGCAGCCAAGACGCTAGCACAGATACGCAGTATTTT
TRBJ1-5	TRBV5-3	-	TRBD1	CARIRAGQEHNQPQHF	TGTGCCAGAATAAGGGCGGGACAGGAGCACAATCAGCCCCAGCATTTT
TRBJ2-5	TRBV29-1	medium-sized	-	CSVVLIGVEETQYF	TGCAGCGTTGTCCTGATCGGGGTTGAAGAGACCCAGTACTTC
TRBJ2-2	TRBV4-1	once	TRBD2	CASSPTSGSAGELFF	TGCGCCAGCAGCCCCACTAGCGGGAGTGCCGGGGAGCTGTTTTTT
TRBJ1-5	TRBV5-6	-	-	CASSFRGSGNQPQHF	TGTGCCAGCAGCTTCCGTGGTTCGGGCAATCAGCCCCAGCATTTT
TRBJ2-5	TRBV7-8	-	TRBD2	CASSLGPAGVQETQYF	TGTGCCAGCAGCTTAGGTCCAGCGGGGGTCCAAGAGACCCAGTACTTC
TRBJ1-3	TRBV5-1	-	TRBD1	CASSLRQGSGNTIYF	TGCGCCAGCAGCTTACGACAGGGCTCTGGAAACACCATATATTTT
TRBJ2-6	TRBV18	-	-	CASSPLGAGSGANVLTF	TGTGCCAGCTCACCATTAGGAGCTGGCTCTGGGGCCAACGTCCTGACTTTC
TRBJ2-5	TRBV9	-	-	CASSVGGGVSQETQYF	TGTGCCAGCAGCGTAGGAGGGGGGGTGAGCCAAGAGACCCAGTACTTC
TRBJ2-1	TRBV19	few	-	CASRSVAPSDEQFF	TGTGCCAGTAGGTCGGTAGCTCCGTCGGATGAGCAGTTCTTC
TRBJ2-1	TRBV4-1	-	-	CASSQVVAVGIEQFF	TGCGCCAGCAGCCAAGTGGTGGCGGTCGGCATTGAGCAGTTCTTC
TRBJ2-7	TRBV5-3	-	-	CARSSLSGRGTYEQYF	TGTGCCAGAAGCTCCCTATCAGGGAGGGGGACCTACGAGCAGTACTTC